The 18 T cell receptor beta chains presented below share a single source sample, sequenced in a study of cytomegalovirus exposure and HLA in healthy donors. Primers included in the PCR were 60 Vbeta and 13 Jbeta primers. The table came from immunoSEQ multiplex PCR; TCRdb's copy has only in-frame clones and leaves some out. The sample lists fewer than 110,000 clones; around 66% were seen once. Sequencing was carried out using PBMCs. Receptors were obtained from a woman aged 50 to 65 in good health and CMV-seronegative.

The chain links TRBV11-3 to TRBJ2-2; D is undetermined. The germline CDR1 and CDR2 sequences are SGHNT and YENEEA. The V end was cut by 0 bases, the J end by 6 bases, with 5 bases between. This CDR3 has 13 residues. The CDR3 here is CASSLDLAGELFF. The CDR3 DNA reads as TGTGCCAGCAGCTTAGACCTAGCCGGGGAGCTGTTTTTT.

In DNA, the CDR3 is TGTGCCAGCAGGGGGGGGTCACTAGCCAAAAACATTCAGTACTTC. This codes for CASRGGSLAKNIQYF. The gene calls are TRBV6-5 and TRBJ2-4, with 7 positions matching TRBD2. This CDR3 contains 15 residues. Germline CDR1 MNHEY, CDR2 SVGAGI. V shed 6 bases and J 0 bases; nucleotides not matched to a gene: 5.

The CDR3 sequence is CASTERGRNYGYTF. The CDR3 DNA reads as TGTGCCAGCACCGAAAGGGGCAGAAATTATGGCTACACCTTC. The chain carries TRBV2 and TRBJ1-2; D possibly corresponds to TRBD1 (5 bases). Germline-derived CDR1 and CDR2 are SNHLY and FYNNEI. The CDR3 is 14 amino acids. The V end lost 7 bases, the J end lost 5 bases, and 17 bases lay between the germline ends.

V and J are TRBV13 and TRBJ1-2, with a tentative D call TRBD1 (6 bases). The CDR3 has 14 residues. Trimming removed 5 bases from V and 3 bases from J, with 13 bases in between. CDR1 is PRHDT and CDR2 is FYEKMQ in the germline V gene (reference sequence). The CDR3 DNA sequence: TGTGCCAGCAGCACACAGGGTCTGGACTATGGCTACACCTTC. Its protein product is CASSTQGLDYGYTF.

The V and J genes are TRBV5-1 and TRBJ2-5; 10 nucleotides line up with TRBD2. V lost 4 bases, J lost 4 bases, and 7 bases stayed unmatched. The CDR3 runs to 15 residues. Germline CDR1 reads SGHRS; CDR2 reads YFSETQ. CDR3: CASSISSGGLETQYF. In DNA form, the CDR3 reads TGCGCCAGCAGCATTTCTAGCGGGGGTTTAGAGACCCAGTACTTC.

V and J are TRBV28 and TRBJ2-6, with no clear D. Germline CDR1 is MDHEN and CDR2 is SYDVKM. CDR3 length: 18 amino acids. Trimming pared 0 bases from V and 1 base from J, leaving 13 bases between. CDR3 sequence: CASSLWAPTGSGANVLTF. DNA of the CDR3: TGTGCCAGCAGTTTATGGGCCCCGACTGGATCTGGGGCCAACGTCCTGACTTTC.

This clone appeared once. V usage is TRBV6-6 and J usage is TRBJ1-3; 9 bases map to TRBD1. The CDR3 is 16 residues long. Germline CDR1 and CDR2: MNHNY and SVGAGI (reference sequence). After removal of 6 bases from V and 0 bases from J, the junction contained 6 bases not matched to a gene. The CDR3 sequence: CASRDRGQISGNTIYF. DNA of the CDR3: TGTGCCAGCAGGGACAGGGGCCAAATCTCTGGAAACACCATATATTTT.

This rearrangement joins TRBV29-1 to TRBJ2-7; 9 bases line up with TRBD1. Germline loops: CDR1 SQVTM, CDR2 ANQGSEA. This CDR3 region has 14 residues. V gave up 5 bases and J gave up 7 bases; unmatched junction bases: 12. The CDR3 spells CSVSFGTGFLEQYF. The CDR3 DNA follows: TGCAGCGTTTCCTTTGGGACAGGGTTTTTGGAGCAGTACTTC.

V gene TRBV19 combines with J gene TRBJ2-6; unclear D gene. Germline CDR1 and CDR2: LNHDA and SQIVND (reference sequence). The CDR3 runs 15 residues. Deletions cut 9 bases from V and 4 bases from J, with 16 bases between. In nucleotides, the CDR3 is TGTGCCAGACAGAAAGATACTTCCGGGGCCAACGTCCTGACTTTC. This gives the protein CARQKDTSGANVLTF.

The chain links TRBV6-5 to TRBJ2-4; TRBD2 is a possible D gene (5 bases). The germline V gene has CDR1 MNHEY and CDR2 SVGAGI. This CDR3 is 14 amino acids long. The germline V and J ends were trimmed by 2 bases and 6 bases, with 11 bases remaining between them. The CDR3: CASSYGVAGNIQYF. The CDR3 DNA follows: TGTGCCAGCAGTTACGGGGTCGCGGGAAACATTCAGTACTTC.

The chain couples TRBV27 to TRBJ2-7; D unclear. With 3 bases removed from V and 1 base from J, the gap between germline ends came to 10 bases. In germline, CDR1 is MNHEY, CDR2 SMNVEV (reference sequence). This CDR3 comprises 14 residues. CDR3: CASSFSPRSYEQYF. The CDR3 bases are TGTGCCAGCAGTTTCAGTCCCAGATCCTACGAGCAGTACTTC.

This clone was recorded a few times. CDR3 region: CSVGKTSGGSYEQYF. CDR3 coding DNA: TGCAGCGTTGGGAAAACTAGCGGGGGCTCCTACGAGCAGTACTTC. The rearrangement joins TRBV29-1 to TRBJ2-7; 11 positions match TRBD2. J lost 0 bases, V lost 4 bases, and 5 bases had no gene match. Per germline, CDR1 SQVTM and CDR2 ANQGSEA. The CDR3 sequence is 15 residues long.

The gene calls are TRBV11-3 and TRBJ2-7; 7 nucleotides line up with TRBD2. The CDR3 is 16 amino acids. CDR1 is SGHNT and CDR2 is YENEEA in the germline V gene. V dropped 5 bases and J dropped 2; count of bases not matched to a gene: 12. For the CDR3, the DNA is TGTGCCAGCAGCCCGGCTGGAGCGGGACGCACCTACGAGCAGTACTTC. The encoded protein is CASSPAGAGRTYEQYF.

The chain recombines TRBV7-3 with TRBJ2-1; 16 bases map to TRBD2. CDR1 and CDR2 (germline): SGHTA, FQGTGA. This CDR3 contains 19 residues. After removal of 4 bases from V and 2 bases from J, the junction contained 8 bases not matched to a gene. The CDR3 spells CASSSGLAGGPSAYNEQFF. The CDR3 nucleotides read TGTGCCAGCAGCTCGGGACTAGCGGGAGGGCCCTCCGCCTACAATGAGCAGTTCTTC.

CDR3 sequence reads: CASTAGTGIGNTIYF. CDR3 in DNA: TGTGCCAGCACCGCCGGGACAGGGATTGGAAACACCATATATTTT. The chain employs TRBV11-2 and TRBJ1-3; 9 nucleotides match TRBD1. The V gene end was trimmed by 7 bases and the J gene end by 3 bases; junction bases not matched to a gene: 7. The CDR3 spans 15 residues. Germline V lookup: CDR1 SGHAT, CDR2 FQNNGV.

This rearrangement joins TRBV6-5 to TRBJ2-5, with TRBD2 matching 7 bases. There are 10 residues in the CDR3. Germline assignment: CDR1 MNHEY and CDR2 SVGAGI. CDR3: CAGGEETQYF. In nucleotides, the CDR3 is TGTGCTGGGGGGGAAGAGACCCAGTACTTC.

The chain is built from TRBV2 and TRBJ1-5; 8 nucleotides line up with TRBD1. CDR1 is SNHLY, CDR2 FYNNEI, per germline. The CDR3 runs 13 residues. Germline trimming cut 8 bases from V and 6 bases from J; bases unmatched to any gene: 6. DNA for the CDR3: TGTGCCAGCCGGGACAGGATAAGTCAGCCCCAGCATTTT. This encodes CASRDRISQPQHF.

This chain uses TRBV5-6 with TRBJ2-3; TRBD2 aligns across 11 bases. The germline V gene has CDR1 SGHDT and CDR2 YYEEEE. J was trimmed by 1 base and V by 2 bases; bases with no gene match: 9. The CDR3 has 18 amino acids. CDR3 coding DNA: TGTGCCAGCAGCTTAATATCTCTAGCGGGGGGACGCACAGATACGCAGTATTTT. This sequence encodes CASSLISLAGGRTDTQYF. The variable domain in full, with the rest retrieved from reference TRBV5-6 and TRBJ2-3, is DAGVTQSPTHLIKTRGQQVTLRCSPKSGHDTVSWYQQALGQGPQFIFQYYEEEERQRGNFPDRFSGHQFPNYSSELNVNALLLGDSALYLCASSLISLAGGRTDTQYFGPGTRLTVL.